This TCR beta chain stems from a study of blood T cell repertoires in COVID-19. The authors' processing: Amplification from reference gene primers served as the basis for estimated nucleated cell counts. Assay: immunoSEQ multiplex PCR; the TCRdb copy retains only in-frame clones and omits some. That table supplies the V and J calls and clone size; D and trimming were determined from the DNA. This sample has tens of thousands of clones, with 70% to 90% found just once. The sequence was collected from a man aged 55-75 years with acute or convalescent COVID-19. Material for sequencing was peripheral blood.

The CDR3 DNA follows: TGTGCCAGCAGTTACGCAGGGTCGTACGAGCAGTACTTC. Its translation is CASSYAGSYEQYF. V gene TRBV6-5 combines with J gene TRBJ2-7; D may be TRBD1 (5 bases). CDR3 length: 13 residues. Trimming stripped 2 bases from V and 4 bases from J, with 9 bases between. CDR1 and CDR2 from the germline V gene are MNHEY and SVGAGI.